This T cell receptor beta chain was identified in a study of T cell changes during pregnancy in multiple sclerosis. Data came from immunoSEQ multiplex PCR; TCRdb stores just in-frame clones and leaves some out. Among about 57,000 clones listed, less than 95% were seen once. This CDR3 spans 12 amino acids. V was clipped by 10 bases and J by 4 bases, with 13 bases between them. Per the germline V gene, CDR1 is LNHDA and CDR2 is SQIVND (reference sequence). The receptor's source is a female donor in good health, enrolled as a control in a pregnancy study. The chain joins TRBV19 to TRBJ1-1, with D maybe TRBD1 (5 bases). Material: peripheral blood, obtained in the first trimester of pregnancy. The CDR3 here is CATRGGGTEAFF. CDR3 sequence (DNA): TGTGCCACCCGCGGGGGGGGCACTGAAGCTTTCTTT.